A single sample gave rise to the 7 T cell receptor beta chains below, sequenced in a study of T cell changes during pregnancy in multiple sclerosis. The data were produced by immunoSEQ multiplex PCR, yet TCRdb's version contains in-frame clones alone and is incomplete. The sample yields approximately 110,000 clones, about 94% seen once. This material consisted of peripheral blood, taken in the third trimester of pregnancy. These receptors were collected from a female donor with multiple sclerosis, enrolled in a pregnancy study.

The rearrangement joins TRBV7-9 to TRBJ2-5, with D possibly being TRBD1 (5 bases). This CDR3 has 18 residues. Trimming cost V 5 bases and J 0 bases, with 22 bases left between them. The germline V gene has CDR1 SEHNR and CDR2 FQNEAQ (reference sequence). As DNA, the CDR3 is TGTGCCAGCAGCCCTAACGGGCCTGGACACCGAAACCAAGAGACCCAGTACTTC. This encodes CASSPNGPGHRNQETQYF. Variable domain in full (rest from reference TRBV7-9 and TRBJ2-5): DTGVSQNPRHKITKRGQNVTFRCDPISEHNRLYWYRQTLGQGPEFLTYFQNEAQLEKSRLLSDRFSAERPKGSFSTLEIQRTEQGDSAMYLCASSPNGPGHRNQETQYFGPGTRLLVL.

The CDR3 is CASCGWVSGANVLTF. In DNA, the CDR3 is TGTGCCAGCTGCGGCTGGGTAAGTGGGGCCAACGTCCTGACTTTC. The gene calls are TRBV27 and TRBJ2-6, with D unclear. The germline V and J ends were trimmed by 8 bases and 3 bases, with 14 bases remaining between them. This CDR3 has 15 amino acids. Germline V CDR1 and CDR2: MNHEY, SMNVEV (reference sequence).

V is TRBV10-3 and J is TRBJ2-3, with 8 nucleotides matching TRBD2. V was clipped by 1 base and J by 8 bases; unmatched bases: 11. The germline CDR1 and CDR2 sequences are ENHRY and SYGVKD. CDR3 length equals 16 residues. CDR3 sequence: CAISEYGAGGPGTQYF. The CDR3 DNA follows: TGTGCCATCAGTGAGTACGGGGCGGGGGGCCCAGGTACGCAGTATTTT.

The chain recombines TRBV6-1 with TRBJ2-1; possibly TRBD1 for D (6 bases). V lost 4 bases to trimming and J lost 0 bases, with 10 bases between them. The CDR3 totals 15 residues. Per germline, CDR1 MNHNS and CDR2 SASEGT. The CDR3 sequence: CASSADRSSYNEQFF. The CDR3 DNA reads as TGTGCCAGCAGTGCTGACAGGAGCTCCTACAATGAGCAGTTCTTC.

The rearrangement joins TRBV9 to TRBJ2-1, with D perhaps TRBD2 (7 bases). Trimming cost V 2 bases and J 7 bases, with 16 bases left between them. The germline V gene encodes CDR1 SGDLS and CDR2 YYNGEE. The CDR3 length is 15 residues. CDR3 loop: CASSVGGAGNNEQFF. CDR3 in DNA: TGTGCCAGCAGCGTGGGGGGGGCGGGCAATAATGAGCAGTTCTTC.

This clone has just one count. This chain links TRBV28 with TRBJ2-7, with D tentatively TRBD2 (6 bases). Germline lookup yields CDR1 MDHEN and CDR2 SYDVKM. V shed 6 bases and J shed 6 bases, with 15 bases lying between them. This CDR3 is built from 13 residues. The CDR3 nucleotides read TGTGCCAGCAGGTTAGGAGGGTTGGGCGAGCAGTACTTC. Translated: CASRLGGLGEQYF.

CDR3 sequence: CASSESRGVAQYF. In DNA form, the CDR3 reads TGTGCCAGCAGTGAATCCCGGGGTGTAGCGCAGTACTTC. V gene TRBV2 combines with J gene TRBJ2-7; possibly TRBD2 for D (5 bases). CDR3 length equals 13 residues. CDR1 SNHLY and CDR2 FYNNEI come from the germline V gene. Trimming shortened V by 2 bases and J by 9 bases, and 14 bases separated the two germline ends.